These T cell receptor beta chains were read from a single sample in a study of OX40 agonist ivuxolimab in advanced cancers. Libraries were prepared by immunoSEQ multiplex PCR; TCRdb keeps only in-frame clonotypes and omits some of them. There are just under 65,000 clones in the sample; 75% to 90% occur only once, and roughly 10% lies in the top ten. Specimen: CD4+ or CD8+ T cells sorted from blood, collected in a trial of the OX40 agonist ivuxolimab. The origin of the receptors is an adult with an advanced solid tumor such as melanoma, head and neck, liver or kidney cancer. Both conserved end residues are part of each CDR3. The order of the fields is V gene, CDR3 protein.

TRBV10-2 CASSEWNEQFF
TRBV4-1 CASSQDNRGPTMGNQPQHF
TRBV6-1 CASKLDNDSPLHF
TRBV7-3 CASSLSGRLGNTIYF
TRBV6-1 CASTYRGWTEAFF
TRBV19 CATGQGRGQPQHF
TRBV6-1 CASQGIQSEAFF
TRBV14 CASSQLYRSSGNTIYF
TRBV10-3 CAISESGRYSYNEQFF
TRBV28 CASSFLTTGNDRETQYF
TRBV9 CASSVDFGGAPGETQYF
TRBV12-1 CASSFGGETTGELFF
TRBV19 CASRNRASGANVLTF
TRBV7-8 CASSLRQGAPYEQYF
TRBV19 CASRPHSGDTQYF
TRBV5-1 CASSLEVGIEAFF
TRBV29-1 CSVAIQGSDYNEQFF
TRBV5-6 CASSLRRGRLTDTQYF
TRBV10-3 CAISDPYRVETEAFF
TRBV7-9 CASSLGVSGNTIYF
TRBV29-1 CSVEVAGDEQFF
TRBV6-6 CASTGLLNTEAFF
TRBV28 CASSSGLDYGYTF
TRBV4-1 CASSRGLAALYEQYF
TRBV19 CASSIQGSQPQHF
TRBV5-4 CASSSPQGSDTQYF
TRBV6-5 CASSYGPGGYTF
TRBV2 CASSEEATTGEQYF
TRBV5-1 CASSKQETQYF
TRBV5-4 CASRGQDGNTIYF
TRBV5-1 CASSLAGTTGELFF
TRBV19 CASSRQGSGDEQYF
TRBV18 CASSLTRDYGYTF
TRBV7-2 CASSLGLPSYNEQFF
TRBV18 CASSPPGGARFEQYF
TRBV4-1 CASSQDFQGYEQYF
TRBV7-9 CASTTVGQGTYNEQFF
TRBV19 CASMGRSEAFF
TRBV5-1 CASSIGTPSSGNTIYF
TRBV7-8 CASSIGTLSVQYF
TRBV21-1 CASSNYRDRSHNSPLHF
TRBV28 CASSPGTLGTEAFF
TRBV28 CASSWGGYEQYF